The rows below give T cell receptor beta chains drawn from one sample of a study of shared clonotypes between healthy human individuals. Clones were read by immunoSEQ multiplex PCR, and TCRdb kept only the in-frame ones, dropping some. The sample lists about 2 million clones, approximately 94% occurring once. Sequencing used naive CD8+ T cells sorted from blood. These receptors were collected from a man younger than 35 in good health. Each CDR3 is given with its conserved first and last residue. D genes are given only for firm matches. Rows may omit the clone size; those that give it use once, few, many or a size class.

CDR3 length: 16
D gene: -
V gene: TRBV27
clone size: once
J gene: TRBJ2-2
CDR3 protein: CASRGGFGANTGELFF
CDR3 DNA: TGTGCCAGCAGGGGCGGGTTTGGCGCGAACACCGGGGAGCTGTTTTTT

CDR3 length: 13
D gene: -
V gene: TRBV6-6
clone size: -
J gene: TRBJ2-7
CDR3 protein: CASSTGGSYEQYF
CDR3 DNA: TGTGCCAGCAGTACGGGTGGGTCCTACGAGCAGTACTTC

CDR3 length: 12
D gene: TRBD2
V gene: TRBV9
clone size: -
J gene: TRBJ2-1
CDR3 protein: CASNAGGSAQFF
CDR3 DNA: TGTGCCAGCAACGCGGGAGGTTCCGCGCAGTTCTTC

CDR3 length: 12
D gene: -
V gene: TRBV19
clone size: -
J gene: TRBJ1-1
CDR3 protein: CASSWPYTEAFF
CDR3 DNA: TGTGCCAGTAGTTGGCCTTACACTGAAGCTTTCTTT

CDR3 length: 14
D gene: TRBD1
V gene: TRBV6-1
clone size: -
J gene: TRBJ1-5
CDR3 protein: CASRAGTGNQPQHF
CDR3 DNA: TGTGCCAGCAGGGCCGGGACAGGCAATCAGCCCCAGCATTTT

CDR3 length: 18
D gene: -
V gene: TRBV12-5
clone size: -
J gene: TRBJ2-2
CDR3 protein: CASGLVVSLFSNTGELFF
CDR3 DNA: TGTGCTAGTGGTTTGGTAGTCTCCCTTTTTTCGAACACCGGGGAGCTGTTTTTT

CDR3 length: 16
D gene: TRBD1
V gene: TRBV6-1
clone size: -
J gene: TRBJ1-5
CDR3 protein: CASSEVPGGINQPQHF
CDR3 DNA: TGTGCCAGCAGTGAAGTCCCAGGGGGCATCAATCAGCCCCAGCATTTT

CDR3 length: 15
D gene: TRBD1
V gene: TRBV7-9
clone size: -
J gene: TRBJ2-3
CDR3 protein: CASSLRTGGPDTQYF
CDR3 DNA: TGTGCCAGCAGCTTAAGGACAGGGGGCCCAGATACGCAGTATTTT

CDR3 length: 14
D gene: -
V gene: TRBV11-1
clone size: -
J gene: TRBJ2-1
CDR3 protein: CASSLLASYNEQFF
CDR3 DNA: TGTGCCAGCAGCTTATTGGCTTCCTACAATGAGCAGTTCTTC

CDR3 length: 13
D gene: -
V gene: TRBV6-5
clone size: once
J gene: TRBJ2-5
CDR3 protein: CASSLYMGETQYF
CDR3 DNA: TGTGCCAGCAGTCTCTATATGGGGGAGACCCAGTACTTC

CDR3 length: 18
D gene: -
V gene: TRBV5-6
clone size: -
J gene: TRBJ2-3
CDR3 protein: CASSAHGSRPFSTDTQYF
CDR3 DNA: TGTGCCAGCAGCGCCCACGGTAGCCGCCCCTTTAGCACAGATACGCAGTATTTT

CDR3 length: 12
D gene: -
V gene: TRBV6-1
clone size: -
J gene: TRBJ2-7
CDR3 protein: CASSGDRLEQYF
CDR3 DNA: TGTGCCAGCAGTGGTGACAGGCTCGAGCAGTACTTC

CDR3 length: 15
D gene: -
V gene: TRBV27
clone size: -
J gene: TRBJ1-3
CDR3 protein: CASSLSLISGNTIYF
CDR3 DNA: TGTGCCAGCAGTTTATCGCTCATATCTGGAAACACCATATATTTT

CDR3 length: 14
D gene: -
V gene: TRBV5-8
clone size: -
J gene: TRBJ1-1
CDR3 protein: CASSFEGANTEAFF
CDR3 DNA: TGTGCCAGCAGCTTCGAAGGAGCTAACACTGAAGCTTTCTTT

CDR3 length: 17
D gene: -
V gene: TRBV7-8
clone size: -
J gene: TRBJ2-1
CDR3 protein: CASSLGGDSPTFNEQFF
CDR3 DNA: TGTGCCAGCAGCTTAGGGGGCGACTCACCAACTTTCAATGAGCAGTTCTTC

CDR3 length: 15
D gene: -
V gene: TRBV27
clone size: -
J gene: TRBJ1-5
CDR3 protein: CASSFGGGLDQPQHF
CDR3 DNA: TGTGCCAGCAGTTTCGGGGGGGGTCTTGATCAGCCCCAGCATTTT

CDR3 length: 16
D gene: -
V gene: TRBV7-6
clone size: -
J gene: TRBJ2-7
CDR3 protein: CASSLATRTASYEQYF
CDR3 DNA: TGTGCCAGCAGCTTAGCGACTAGGACAGCCTCCTACGAGCAGTACTTC

CDR3 length: 15
D gene: -
V gene: TRBV7-9
clone size: -
J gene: TRBJ2-2
CDR3 protein: CASSSSSSPSGELFF
CDR3 DNA: TGTGCCAGCAGCTCGTCTAGCTCTCCCTCCGGGGAGCTGTTTTTT

CDR3 length: 13
D gene: -
V gene: TRBV7-2
clone size: -
J gene: TRBJ2-5
CDR3 protein: CANGPLYQETQYF
CDR3 DNA: TGTGCCAACGGGCCTCTGTACCAAGAGACCCAGTACTTC

CDR3 length: 15
D gene: -
V gene: TRBV5-6
clone size: -
J gene: TRBJ1-2
CDR3 protein: CASSLVTGSNYGYTF
CDR3 DNA: TGTGCCAGCAGCTTGGTCACGGGTTCAAACTATGGCTACACCTTC

CDR3 length: 16
D gene: -
V gene: TRBV4-1
clone size: -
J gene: TRBJ2-7
CDR3 protein: CASSQVEGRGADEQYF
CDR3 DNA: TGCGCCAGCAGCCAAGTAGAGGGCAGGGGGGCGGACGAGCAGTACTTC

CDR3 length: 17
D gene: TRBD2
V gene: TRBV4-1
clone size: -
J gene: TRBJ2-3
CDR3 protein: CASSQDGGVPSTDTQYF
CDR3 DNA: TGCGCCAGCAGCCAAGACGGGGGGGTGCCCAGCACAGATACGCAGTATTTT

CDR3 length: 12
D gene: TRBD2
V gene: TRBV7-9
clone size: -
J gene: TRBJ2-4
CDR3 protein: CASTTSGDIQYF
CDR3 DNA: TGTGCCAGCACAACCAGCGGGGACATTCAGTACTTC

CDR3 length: 14
D gene: -
V gene: TRBV2
clone size: -
J gene: TRBJ2-7
CDR3 protein: CASKTVGANYEQYF
CDR3 DNA: TGTGCCAGCAAAACGGTGGGGGCGAACTACGAGCAGTACTTC

CDR3 length: 13
D gene: TRBD1
V gene: TRBV28
clone size: -
J gene: TRBJ2-1
CDR3 protein: CASTGTGYNEQFF
CDR3 DNA: TGTGCCAGCACCGGGACAGGCTACAATGAGCAGTTCTTC

CDR3 length: 16
D gene: -
V gene: TRBV27
clone size: -
J gene: TRBJ1-2
CDR3 protein: CASSLSQGDRNYGYTF
CDR3 DNA: TGTGCCAGCAGTTTATCCCAGGGTGACAGGAACTATGGCTACACCTTC

CDR3 length: 12
D gene: TRBD1
V gene: TRBV28
clone size: -
J gene: TRBJ2-1
CDR3 protein: CATWTGGNEQFF
CDR3 DNA: TGTGCCACTTGGACAGGGGGCAATGAGCAGTTCTTC

CDR3 length: 14
D gene: -
V gene: TRBV7-9
clone size: -
J gene: TRBJ2-1
CDR3 protein: CASSLEREYNEQFF
CDR3 DNA: TGTGCCAGCAGCTTAGAAAGGGAATACAATGAGCAGTTCTTC

CDR3 length: 12
D gene: -
V gene: TRBV27
clone size: -
J gene: TRBJ2-1
CDR3 protein: CASSGEEFEQFF
CDR3 DNA: TGTGCCAGCAGTGGAGAGGAGTTTGAGCAGTTCTTC

CDR3 length: 16
D gene: -
V gene: TRBV27
clone size: -
J gene: TRBJ2-3
CDR3 protein: CASSLSSRGYTDTQYF
CDR3 DNA: TGTGCCAGCAGTTTATCGTCGCGGGGATACACAGATACGCAGTATTTT

CDR3 length: 20
D gene: TRBD1
V gene: TRBV23-1
clone size: -
J gene: TRBJ1-1
CDR3 protein: CASSQSNRRQGTKMNTEAFF
CDR3 DNA: TGCGCCAGCAGTCAATCTAATAGGCGACAGGGGACGAAGATGAACACTGAAGCTTTCTTT

CDR3 length: 20
D gene: -
V gene: TRBV4-3
clone size: -
J gene: TRBJ2-6
CDR3 protein: CASSQEPFGTPYSGANVLTF
CDR3 DNA: TGCGCCAGCAGCCAAGAACCTTTTGGGACGCCGTACTCTGGGGCCAACGTCCTGACTTTC

CDR3 length: 13
D gene: -
V gene: TRBV23-1
clone size: -
J gene: TRBJ2-5
CDR3 protein: CASTLRGLRGQYF
CDR3 DNA: TGCGCCAGCACGCTTAGGGGCCTAAGGGGTCAGTACTTC

CDR3 length: 16
D gene: TRBD1
V gene: TRBV25-1
clone size: -
J gene: TRBJ2-7
CDR3 protein: CASSYGQGGTYGEQYF
CDR3 DNA: TGTGCCAGCAGCTATGGACAGGGAGGAACTTACGGCGAGCAGTACTTC

CDR3 length: 16
D gene: -
V gene: TRBV6-5
clone size: -
J gene: TRBJ1-1
CDR3 protein: CASSYSRARGRTEAFF
CDR3 DNA: TGTGCCAGCAGTTACTCGAGGGCGCGGGGGCGCACTGAAGCTTTCTTT

CDR3 length: 15
D gene: TRBD1
V gene: TRBV5-4
clone size: -
J gene: TRBJ2-1
CDR3 protein: CASSSDRSSYNEQFF
CDR3 DNA: TGTGCCAGCAGCTCGGACAGGAGCTCCTACAATGAGCAGTTCTTC

CDR3 length: 18
D gene: -
V gene: TRBV27
clone size: once
J gene: TRBJ2-7
CDR3 protein: CASSLLGPRDHRTWEQYF
CDR3 DNA: TGTGCCAGCAGTTTACTGGGCCCCCGGGACCACAGGACGTGGGAGCAGTACTTC

CDR3 length: 16
D gene: TRBD1
V gene: TRBV13
clone size: -
J gene: TRBJ2-1
CDR3 protein: CASSFDLGQGKNEQFF
CDR3 DNA: TGTGCCAGCAGCTTCGACCTGGGACAGGGAAAAAATGAGCAGTTCTTC

CDR3 length: 13
D gene: -
V gene: TRBV7-3
clone size: -
J gene: TRBJ2-2
CDR3 protein: CASSLLGPGELFF
CDR3 DNA: TGTGCCAGCAGCTTATTAGGCCCCGGGGAGCTGTTTTTT

CDR3 length: 16
D gene: TRBD2
V gene: TRBV4-1
clone size: once
J gene: TRBJ2-1
CDR3 protein: CASSQVTSGVYNEQFF
CDR3 DNA: TGCGCCAGCAGCCAAGTGACTAGCGGAGTCTACAATGAGCAGTTCTTC

CDR3 length: 13
D gene: TRBD1
V gene: TRBV5-4
clone size: -
J gene: TRBJ1-2
CDR3 protein: CASSFREGAGYTF
CDR3 DNA: TGTGCCAGCAGCTTCCGGGAGGGGGCTGGCTACACCTTC

CDR3 length: 18
D gene: TRBD2
V gene: TRBV7-8
clone size: -
J gene: TRBJ2-7
CDR3 protein: CASSLGLAGALDPYEQYF
CDR3 DNA: TGTGCCAGCAGCTTAGGACTAGCGGGGGCCCTAGATCCCTACGAGCAGTACTTC